This TCR beta chain was obtained from a study of control samples from healthy donors and cancer patients. Method: immunoSEQ multiplex PCR; TCRdb's copy keeps in-frame clones and lacks some. This table has 200,000 to 250,000 clones, 90% to 95% appearing once. Looked up from germline, CDR1 is SEHNR and CDR2 is FQNEAQ (reference sequence). V shed 3 bases and J shed 1 base, with 6 bases lying between them. This CDR3 spans 14 amino acids. This receptor was identified in a man aged 50 or older in good health. The genes are TRBV7-9 and TRBJ2-2; unclear D gene. Specimen: blood. The CDR3 loop is CASSFYQNTGELFF. The CDR3 coding sequence is TGTGCCAGCAGCTTTTACCAGAACACCGGGGAGCTGTTTTTT.